The next 11 T cell receptor beta chains were all read from a single sample in a study of T-cell reconstitution after alpha-beta-depleted transplantation in children. Unique molecular identifiers were used to barcode this TCRbeta library. TCRdb analysed the PCR reads with MiXCR anew, one entry per CDR3 protein. The sample records about 470,000 distinct CDR3 sequences, roughly 43% being singletons. Sequenced material: PBMCs, taken before TCRalphabeta/CD19-depleted stem cell transplant. These receptors came from a girl aged 2 to 9 with aplastic anemia, due to receive a stem cell transplant.

This chain joins TRBV20-1 and TRBJ1-2, with 8 bases fitting TRBD1. After removal of 5 bases from V and 3 bases from J, the junction contained 11 bases not matched to a gene. The CDR3 consists of 15 residues. CDR1 DFQATT and CDR2 SNEGSKA come from the germline V gene (reference sequence). The CDR3 bases are TGCAGTGCTTGGGGACAGGCAATCAGGGACTATGGCTACACCTTC. Translated: CSAWGQAIRDYGYTF.

In its sample, this clonotype was seen many times. The chain employs TRBV6-2 or TRBV6-3 and TRBJ2-7, with a weak D call TRBD2 (5 bases). CDR3 size: 14 residues. Germline CDR1 is MNHEY and CDR2 is SVGEGT. V lost 5 bases to trimming and J lost 2 bases, with 13 bases between them. CDR3 sequence reads: CASSRGDIPYEQYF. CDR3 nucleotides: TGTGCCAGCAGTCGGGGAGACATCCCCTACGAGCAGTACTTC.

This sequence joins TRBV5-5 and TRBJ2-1; 7 bases match TRBD2. V shed 2 bases, J shed 5 bases, and the junction held 4 bases outside the gene matches. The CDR3 consists of 14 residues. Per germline, CDR1 SGHKS and CDR2 YYEKEE (reference sequence). DNA of the CDR3: TGTGCCAGCAGCTTTACTGGGACTAACAATGAGCAGTTCTTC. It translates to CASSFTGTNNEQFF.

A word on this clonotype: An end of the junction does not agree with germline; a read error may underlie this. V usage is TRBV7-2 and J usage is TRBJ1-5; D unresolved. The CDR3 loop spans 15 amino acids. Germline CDR1 SGHTA, CDR2 FQGNSA. The chain's CDR3 is CASSLGRTGNHPQHF. For the CDR3, the DNA is TGTGCCAGCAGCTTAGGACGGACGGGCAATCATCCCCAGCATTTT.

The chain links TRBV5-1 to TRBJ1-2; tentatively, D is TRBD1 (6 bases). Germline lookup yields CDR1 SGHRS and CDR2 YFSETQ. V lost 5 bases and J 3 bases, leaving 11 bases between the germline ends. This CDR3 has 13 amino acids. CDR3 nucleotides: TGCGCCAGCAGTCCCTCAGGGGACTATGGCTACACCTTC. Its protein product is CASSPSGDYGYTF. The variable domain in full, completed from reference TRBV5-1 and TRBJ1-2, reads KAGVTQTPRYLIKTRGQQVTLSCSPISGHRSVSWYQQTPGQGLQFLFEYFSETQRNKGNFPGRFSGRQFSNSRSEMNVSTLELGDSALYLCASSPSGDYGYTFGSGTRLTVV.

The chain links TRBV7-6 to TRBJ2-5, with D maybe TRBD1 (5 bases). The CDR3 runs 15 residues. V lost 1 base and J 5 bases, leaving 14 bases between the germline ends. Per germline, CDR1 SGHVS and CDR2 FNYEAQ. Here the CDR3 reads CASSLEAGYEETQYF. CDR3 in DNA: TGTGCCAGCAGCTTAGAAGCAGGGTATGAGGAGACCCAGTACTTC.

The chain links TRBV15 to TRBJ1-1, with D hard to call. V lost 3 bases and J 11 bases, leaving 13 bases between the germline ends. CDR1 LNHNV and CDR2 YYDKDF come from the germline V gene (reference sequence). The CDR3 has 12 amino acids. The chain's CDR3 is CATSREGDQAFF. The DNA of the CDR3 is TGTGCCACCAGCAGGGAGGGAGATCAGGCTTTCTTT.

This clonotype was seen a few times. The J gene is TRBJ2-1, the V gene TRBV27; D unclear. Germline V CDR1 and CDR2: MNHEY, SMNVEV (reference sequence). The CDR3 has 15 residues. The V end lost 0 bases, the J end lost 13 bases, and 19 bases lay between the germline ends. The DNA for the CDR3 is TGTGCCAGCAGTTTATCGACGTACAACTCTGGGGAACAGTTCTTC. Its translation is CASSLSTYNSGEQFF.

The chain carries TRBV7-2 and TRBJ2-7; 12 nucleotides line up with TRBD2. From germline, CDR1 is SGHTA and CDR2 FQGNSA. V dropped 3 bases and J dropped 4; count of bases not matched to a gene: 10. The CDR3 length is 17 residues. The CDR3: CASSLQAPTSGGYEQYF. The CDR3 DNA is TGTGCCAGCAGCTTGCAAGCCCCAACTAGCGGGGGGTACGAGCAGTACTTC.

The chain combines TRBV4-3 with TRBJ2-3; no firm D call. Trimming shortened V by 0 bases and J by 2 bases, and 12 bases separated the two germline ends. The CDR3 loop spans 16 amino acids. Germline loops: CDR1 LGHNA, CDR2 YSLEER. The DNA for the CDR3 is TGCGCCAGCAGCCAAGATCCAGCGAGTTCCACAGATACGCAGTATTTT. Translation: CASSQDPASSTDTQYF.

Only a few counts were recorded for this clonotype. The chain uses TRBV20-1 and TRBJ2-6; D is unclear. Germline CDR1 reads DFQATT; CDR2 reads SNEGSKA (reference sequence). The CDR3 sequence is 16 residues long. V lost 0 bases and J 0 bases, leaving 9 bases between the germline ends. The CDR3 DNA reads as TGCAGTGCTAGAGAACTGACCGACTCTGGGGCCAACGTCCTGACTTTC. Its protein product is CSARELTDSGANVLTF.